This TCR beta chain was identified during a study of T cell repertoires in cytomegalovirus infection. At the level of the study: The authors relied on CMV epitopes, both recently identified HLA-C-restricted and well-studied HLA-B-restricted. CMV infection together with matching HLA type was indicated by public TCR beta signatures. Notes on the study in general: The study found HLA-C-restricted CMV-specific TCR beta clonotypes dominating the ex vivo response. Identification of carriers of CMV plus the relevant HLA was achieved through cumulative public TCR beta family frequency.

In its sample, this clonotype was seen a few times. Its target is unknown. The CDR3 runs to 10 residues. Between the trimmed V and J ends, which lost 6 bases and 5 bases, there was a span of 7 bases. Per germline, CDR1 DFQATT and CDR2 SNEGSKA (reference sequence). TCRdb itself ran the reads through MiXCR, one entry per CDR3 protein. The repertoire holds roughly 990,000 distinct CDR3 sequences, 25% to 40% seen once, with roughly an eighth in the top ten. This chain links TRBV20-1 with TRBJ1-1, with D maybe TRBD1 (5 bases). The sequence derives from a human donor in good health (CMV status not recorded). Some clones in this sample may be carry-over from other donors' samples. The sequencing here drew on cultured CD8+ T cells from PBMCs, taken from culture after CMV antigen stimulation. As DNA, the CDR3 is TGCAGTGCCGGGGGGACTGAAGCTTTCTTT. Protein: CSAGGTEAFF.